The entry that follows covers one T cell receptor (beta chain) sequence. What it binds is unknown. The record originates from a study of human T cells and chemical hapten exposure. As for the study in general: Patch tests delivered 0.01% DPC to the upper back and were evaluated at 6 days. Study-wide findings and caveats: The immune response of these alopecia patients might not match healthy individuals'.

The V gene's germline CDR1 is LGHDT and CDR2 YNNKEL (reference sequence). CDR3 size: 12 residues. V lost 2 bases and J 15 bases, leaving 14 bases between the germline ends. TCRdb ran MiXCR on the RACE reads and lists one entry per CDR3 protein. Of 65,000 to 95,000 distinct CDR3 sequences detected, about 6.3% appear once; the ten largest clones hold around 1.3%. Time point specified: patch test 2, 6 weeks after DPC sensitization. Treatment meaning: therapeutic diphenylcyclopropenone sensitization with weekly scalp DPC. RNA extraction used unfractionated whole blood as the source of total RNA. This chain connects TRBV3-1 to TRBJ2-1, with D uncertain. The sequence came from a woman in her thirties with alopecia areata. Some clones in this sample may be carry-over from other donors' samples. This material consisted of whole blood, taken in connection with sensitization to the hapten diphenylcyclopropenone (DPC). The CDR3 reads CASSQTLGFRFF. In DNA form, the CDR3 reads TGTGCCAGCAGCCAAACTCTCGGGTTTCGGTTCTTC.